One sample yielded the 3 T cell receptor beta chains listed below, sequenced in a study of human versus mouse CDR3 diversity and MHC coevolution listed by TCRdb under 2017. The protocol used for the library was the immunoSEQ multiplex PCR assay. In TCRdb, the immuneACCESS table is reduced to in-frame sequences with V and J assigned. These tables do not hold every clone; where another copy was compared, an unresolved V gene accounts for under half, and the others remain unexplained. Recorded for this sample are roughly 86,000 clones; just under 95% of them occurred a single time. Clones ranked in the top ten supply 1.3% to 1.5% of the sample. Material: naive CD4+ T cells from blood. The cell subset or site label here, explained by the study, means: CD45RO-negative CD62L-positive naive CD4 T cells. The receptors originated from a person aged 30-69 years in good health.

The chain links TRBV5-1 to TRBJ2-1; the match to TRBD2 covers 8 bases. In germline, CDR1 is SGHRS, CDR2 YFSETQ. The CDR3 sequence is 14 residues long. V lost 1 base to trimming and J lost 8 bases; unmatched junction nucleotides: 5. The CDR3 here is CASSLTSGFDEQFF. The DNA of the CDR3 is TGCGCCAGCAGCTTGACTAGCGGTTTCGATGAGCAGTTCTTC.

The chain couples TRBV2 to TRBJ1-5; TRBD1 might be the D (6 bases). From germline, CDR1 is SNHLY and CDR2 FYNNEI. The CDR3 loop spans 15 amino acids. Trimming cost V 6 bases and J 0 bases, with 12 bases left between them. CDR3 nucleotides: TGTGCCAGCAGCGAAACAGGGTATAGCAATCAGCCCCAGCATTTT. Amino acids: CASSETGYSNQPQHF.

V and J are TRBV9 and TRBJ2-1; D perhaps matches TRBD2 (6 bases). V was clipped by 0 bases and J by 6 bases, with 13 bases between them. The germline V gene encodes CDR1 SGDLS and CDR2 YYNGEE. The CDR3 contains 15 residues. The CDR3 DNA sequence: TGTGCCAGCAGCGTAGGTTCGGGAGTTACCAATGAGCAGTTCTTC. It encodes CASSVGSGVTNEQFF.